This T cell receptor beta chain was found in a study of radiotherapy plus CTLA-4 blockade in lung cancer. Profiling relied on immunoSEQ multiplex PCR, and the TCRdb table lists in-frame clones only, not all of them. Of 80,000 to 95,000 clones in the sample, roughly 87% were seen once. Broader study findings: Best predicting response, reportedly, were early blood T cell clone dynamics, with interferon-beta.

In the case of this clone: What it binds is not known.

The sample was peripheral blood, taken from a patient treated with radiotherapy plus ipilimumab. This clonotype originated in a human donor with non-small cell lung cancer who had stable disease on radiotherapy plus ipilimumab.

The CDR3 nucleotides read TGCGCCAGCAGCAACCCAGGGGCCTTCACTGAAGCTTTCTTT. This sequence encodes CASSNPGAFTEAFF. The V call is TRBV5-1, the J call TRBJ1-1, with a tentative D call TRBD1 (6 bases). V lost 4 bases and J 4 bases, leaving 14 bases between the germline ends. The CDR3 spans 14 residues. Per the germline V gene, CDR1 is SGHRS and CDR2 is YFSETQ. Supplemented by reference TRBV5-1 and TRBJ1-1, the full variable domain reads KAGVTQTPRYLIKTRGQQVTLSCSPISGHRSVSWYQQTPGQGLQFLFEYFSETQRNKGNFPGRFSGRQFSNSRSEMNVSTLELGDSALYLCASSNPGAFTEAFFGQGTRLTVV.